These 23 T cell receptor beta chains originate from one sample sequenced in a study of T cell responses to AZD1222 COVID-19 vaccine. Clones were sequenced by immunoSEQ multiplex PCR, and TCRdb holds only the in-frame ones, with some missing. The sample includes some 97,000 clones, approximately 89% of them seen just once. Sequences were derived from peripheral blood, sampled on day 0 of MenACWY control vaccination. The receptors were sampled from an adult in good health.

In its sample, this clone was seen once. The chain's CDR3 is CASSPPGENNYGYTF. As DNA, the CDR3 is TGTGCCAGCTCACCCCCAGGGGAGAATAACTATGGCTACACCTTC. The chain is built from TRBV18 and TRBJ1-2; tentatively, D is TRBD1 (6 bases). This CDR3 spans 15 amino acids. Trimming removed 3 bases from V and 1 base from J, with 12 bases in between. Germline values: CDR1 KGHSH, CDR2 LQKENI.

This clone was counted a few times. The chain joins TRBV7-2 to TRBJ2-7; TRBD2 matches 12 bases. Per the germline V gene, CDR1 is SGHTA and CDR2 is FQGNSA. Unmatched junction bases numbered 9, after V lost 1 base and J lost 5 bases. This CDR3 comprises 17 residues. DNA for the CDR3: TGTGCCAGCAGCTTAGGAAGGTCTAGCGGGGGGGGAGACGAGCAGTACTTC. Translating it yields CASSLGRSSGGGDEQYF.

This chain uses TRBV6-2 or TRBV6-3 with TRBJ1-1; D is uncertain. CDR3 length: 14 amino acids. Trimming pared 6 bases from V and 5 bases from J, leaving 16 bases between. The V gene's germline CDR1 is MNHEY and CDR2 SVGEGT. Written as DNA, the CDR3 is TGTGCCAGCAGCTCCGGATGGGGAGAGACTGAAGCTTTCTTT. Translating it yields CASSSGWGETEAFF.

The V gene is TRBV7-2, the J gene TRBJ2-5; the match to TRBD2 covers 9 bases. Germline assignment: CDR1 SGHTA and CDR2 FQGNSA. V dropped 7 bases and J dropped 4; count of bases not matched to a gene: 7. CDR3 size: 14 residues. DNA of the CDR3: TGTGCCAGCACCCGCGGGGGGGCCGTAGAGACCCAGTACTTC. Translated, it gives CASTRGGAVETQYF.

The chain is built from TRBV28 and TRBJ1-1; 9 positions match TRBD1. This CDR3 region has 17 residues. Germline loops: CDR1 MDHEN, CDR2 SYDVKM. J lost 4 bases, V lost 3 bases, and 12 bases had no gene match. The CDR3 spells CASSFSAGTGFITEAFF. The CDR3 DNA is TGTGCCAGCAGTTTTTCCGCCGGGACAGGGTTTATCACTGAAGCTTTCTTT.

The chain carries TRBV4-3 and TRBJ2-5; D possibly corresponds to TRBD2 (6 bases). The V end lost 4 bases, the J end lost 8 bases, and 20 bases lay between the germline ends. The CDR3 has 15 amino acids. From germline, CDR1 is LGHNA and CDR2 YSLEER. CDR3 amino acids: CASSPGAGLRETQYF. CDR3 in DNA: TGCGCCAGCAGCCCTGGTGCGGGGTTAAGAGAAACCCAGTACTTC.

The J gene is TRBJ2-7, the V gene TRBV19; TRBD1 might be the D (5 bases). The CDR3 is 11 amino acids. From germline, CDR1 is LNHDA and CDR2 SQIVND (reference sequence). Trimming shortened V by 7 bases and J by 5 bases, and 9 bases separated the two germline ends. The CDR3 DNA follows: TGTGCCAGTACCAGGGATCACGAGCAGTACTTC. This translates into CASTRDHEQYF.

V is TRBV3-1 (or the pseudogene TRBV3-2) and J is TRBJ2-1, with 12 bases matching TRBD2. The CDR3 is 14 residues long. The germline V gene encodes CDR1 LGHDT and CDR2 YNNKEL (reference sequence). V lost 4 bases and J lost 9; bases outside the gene matches: 4. CDR3 bases: TGTGCCAGCAGCCGGACTAGCGGGACCGGTGAGCAGTTCTTC. It specifies CASSRTSGTGEQFF.

The chain joins TRBV27 to TRBJ1-4; the D is unclear. CDR3 length equals 14 residues. The germline CDR1 and CDR2 sequences are MNHEY and SMNVEV (reference sequence). V was pared by 1 base and J by 8 bases, with 11 bases between. The CDR3 bases are TGTGCCAGCAGTTTATTTACCAGATCCGAAAAACTGTTTTTT. As protein: CASSLFTRSEKLFF.

The chain couples TRBV27 to TRBJ1-2; D uncertain. V lost 0 bases and J 4 bases, leaving 12 bases between the germline ends. CDR1 and CDR2 from the germline V gene are MNHEY and SMNVEV (reference sequence). The CDR3 sequence is 15 residues long. Here the CDR3 DNA reads TGTGCCAGCAGTTTATCGGGCAGAGGAGCCTATGGCTACACCTTC. This codes for CASSLSGRGAYGYTF.

The chain carries TRBV30 and TRBJ1-1, with D possibly TRBD1 on 6 matching bases. The CDR3 is 10 residues long. Germline CDR1 and CDR2: GTSNPN and SVGIG (reference sequence). Trimming took 7 bases from V and 8 from J, leaving 11 bases between them. The CDR3 DNA reads as TGTGCCTTCATCGGACAGGAAGCTTTCTTT. It codes for CAFIGQEAFF.

The V call is TRBV7-3, the J call TRBJ2-5, with 11 bases identical to TRBD2. Germline V lookup: CDR1 SGHTA, CDR2 FQGTGA. Trimming at V came to 0 bases and at J to 1 base, leaving 4 bases not matched to a gene. This CDR3 has 17 amino acids. CDR3 coding DNA: TGTGCCAGCAGCTTAACCGGGACTAGCGGCTCCCAAGAGACCCAGTACTTC. It yields the protein CASSLTGTSGSQETQYF.

The chain links TRBV19 to TRBJ2-1; D unresolved. Trimming shortened V by 5 bases and J by 5 bases, and 10 bases separated the two germline ends. Germline assignment: CDR1 LNHDA and CDR2 SQIVND (reference sequence). The CDR3 length is 13 residues. The CDR3, as DNA: TGTGCCAGTAGTCCCAGATCGAACAATGAGCAGTTCTTC. Amino acid sequence: CASSPRSNNEQFF.

The chain recombines TRBV27 with TRBJ2-3; 15 nucleotides line up with TRBD2. Looked up from germline, CDR1 is MNHEY and CDR2 is SMNVEV (reference sequence). This CDR3 is built from 17 residues. With 5 bases clipped from V and 2 bases from J, the junction kept 5 bases outside the gene matches. The CDR3, as DNA: TGTGCCAGCAGTGACGGACTAGCGGGGGGGTACACAGATACGCAGTATTTT. Translating gives CASSDGLAGGYTDTQYF.

The rearrangement links TRBV7-2 to TRBJ2-3; 11 bases align to TRBD1. Germline V CDR1 and CDR2: SGHTA, FQGNSA. The CDR3 is made up of 16 amino acids. V trimming: 0 bases; J trimming: 4 bases; junction bases outside the gene matches: 3. CDR3 sequence: CASSLALGQGADTQYF. CDR3 sequence (DNA): TGTGCCAGCAGCTTAGCCCTGGGACAGGGGGCAGATACGCAGTATTTT.

V and J are TRBV2 and TRBJ1-5; D remains ambiguous. V lost 1 base, J lost 2 bases, and 3 bases lay in between. In germline, CDR1 is SNHLY, CDR2 FYNNEI. CDR3 length: 13 residues. CDR3 amino acids: CASSEGGNQPQHF. CDR3 bases: TGTGCCAGCAGTGAAGGCGGCAATCAGCCCCAGCATTTT.

The chain has TRBV21-1 and TRBJ1-3. TRBV21-1 is termed a pseudogene. CDR3 size: 17 residues. The CDR3 spells CASSARLFTFSGNTIYF. CDR3 DNA: TGTGCCAGCAGCGCACGCCTGTTCACCTTCTCTGGAAACACCATATATTTT.

The rearrangement links TRBV7-2 to TRBJ2-5; TRBD1 is a possible D gene (5 bases). The CDR3 is 14 residues long. The V gene lost 6 bases and the J gene lost 0 bases, with 11 bases spanning the gap. The germline gives CDR1 SGHTA, CDR2 FQGNSA. As DNA, the CDR3 is TGTGCCAGCAGACCCAGGGCGTACCAAGAGACCCAGTACTTC. It is translated as CASRPRAYQETQYF.

This clone was picked up a small number of times. This chain connects TRBV29-1 to TRBJ1-1; D possibly corresponds to TRBD1 (6 bases). The CDR3 has 11 residues. Trimming stripped 7 bases from V and 5 bases from J, with 11 bases between. Germline V gene sequence: CDR1 SQVTM, CDR2 ANQGSEA. In DNA form, the CDR3 reads TGCAGCGGGACAGTTAGGACTGAAGCTTTCTTT. Translation: CSGTVRTEAFF.

The J gene is TRBJ2-7, the V gene TRBV7-9; D might be TRBD1 (5 bases). CDR1 SEHNR and CDR2 FQNEAQ come from the germline V gene (reference sequence). The CDR3 loop spans 13 amino acids. Trimming pared 6 bases from V and 3 bases from J, leaving 12 bases between. The CDR3, as DNA: TGTGCCAGCAGTCGTACAGGCTACTACGAGCAGTACTTC. Protein sequence: CASSRTGYYEQYF.

The J gene is TRBJ2-7, the V gene TRBV27; TRBD1 agrees at 9 bases. The CDR3 runs 14 residues. Per germline, CDR1 MNHEY and CDR2 SMNVEV (reference sequence). With 6 bases clipped from V and 1 base from J, the junction kept 4 bases outside the gene matches. The CDR3 region is CASSLQGASYEQYF. The CDR3 DNA reads as TGTGCCAGCAGCCTACAGGGGGCTTCCTACGAGCAGTACTTC.

The chain uses TRBV6-5 and TRBJ1-5, with 7 positions matching TRBD1. After removal of 6 bases from V and 3 bases from J, the junction contained 8 bases not matched to a gene. This CDR3 contains 15 residues. Germline CDR1 MNHEY, CDR2 SVGAGI. The CDR3 coding sequence is TGTGCCAGCAGACCACCGGGACAGTTCAATCAGCCCCAGCATTTT. Its translation is CASRPPGQFNQPQHF.

The gene calls are TRBV19 and TRBJ2-7, with D tentatively TRBD1 (6 bases). V was pared by 4 bases and J by 4 bases, with 11 bases between. The V gene's germline CDR1 is LNHDA and CDR2 SQIVND (reference sequence). CDR3 size: 13 residues. CDR3: CASSTTTGYEQYF. CDR3 in DNA: TGTGCCAGTAGTACCACTACAGGGTACGAGCAGTACTTC.